The clone carrying this TCR beta chain has just a few counts. Its antigen remains unknown. The data belong to a study of T cell repertoires in cytomegalovirus infection. Study-wide context: In public TCR beta signatures, there were indications of both CMV infection and matching HLA type.

TCRdb re-called the reads with MiXCR, one entry per CDR3 protein. The sample includes more than 110,000 distinct CDR3 sequences, approximately 30% of them seen just once. From germline, CDR1 is SQVTM and CDR2 ANQGSEA. V was clipped by 4 bases and J by 5 bases, with 12 bases between them. The CDR3 totals 12 residues. V is TRBV29-1 and J is TRBJ2-7; TRBD2 might be the D (5 bases). The clonotype was recovered from a human donor in good health (CMV status not recorded). Some clones in this sample may be carry-over from other donors' samples. Specimen: CD8+ T cells from cultured PBMCs, collected from culture after CMV antigen stimulation. CDR3 protein: CSVGRRTNEQYF. For the CDR3, the DNA is TGCAGCGTTGGCAGGAGGACCAACGAGCAGTACTTC.